The 27 T cell receptor beta chains in this list originate from one sample, sequenced in a study of blood T cell repertoires in COVID-19. TCRdb's table, derived via immunoSEQ multiplex PCR, lists solely in-frame clones and lacks some. The table includes around 140,000 clones, roughly nine tenths detected once. The specimen was peripheral blood. All receptors derive from a man between 18 and 35 years old with COVID-19, enrolled during active disease.

This rearrangement joins TRBV4-2 to TRBJ1-2, with D perhaps TRBD1 (5 bases). Per germline, CDR1 LGHNA and CDR2 YNFKEQ. Trimming pared 0 bases from V and 4 bases from J, leaving 9 bases between. This CDR3 is built from 14 residues. CDR3 in DNA: TGTGCCAGCAGCCAAGAGACAGATGGCTATGGCTACACCTTC. Amino acids: CASSQETDGYGYTF.

The V call is TRBV7-2, the J call TRBJ2-7, with D perhaps TRBD2 (6 bases). V was trimmed by 0 bases and J by 5 bases, leaving 11 bases between them. The CDR3 loop spans 14 amino acids. Per germline, CDR1 SGHTA and CDR2 FQGNSA. The CDR3 sequence: CASSLARDSNEQYF. The CDR3 nucleotides are TGTGCCAGCAGCTTAGCCCGGGACTCTAACGAGCAGTACTTC.

The rearrangement links TRBV15 to TRBJ1-5, with D tentatively TRBD1 (6 bases). Trimming removed 0 bases at V and 7 bases at J, with 16 bases between. Germline loops: CDR1 LNHNV, CDR2 YYDKDF (reference sequence). This CDR3 has 16 residues. CDR3 residues: CATSRDPEGGRQPQHF. CDR3 nucleotide sequence: TGTGCCACCAGCAGAGATCCGGAAGGGGGAAGGCAGCCCCAGCATTTT.

The rearrangement links TRBV27 to TRBJ2-5; 9 bases are a match to TRBD2. V gave up 1 base and J gave up 0 bases; unmatched junction bases: 3. The V gene's germline CDR1 is MNHEY and CDR2 SMNVEV (reference sequence). The CDR3 is made up of 16 amino acids. The CDR3 loop reads CASSLLAGGYQETQYF. CDR3 nucleotide sequence: TGTGCCAGCAGTTTATTGGCGGGAGGGTACCAAGAGACCCAGTACTTC.

The chain uses TRBV6-5 and TRBJ2-5, with D tentatively TRBD2 (6 bases). CDR1 MNHEY and CDR2 SVGAGI come from the germline V gene. Trimming removed 5 bases at V and 2 bases at J, with 12 bases between. The CDR3 loop spans 14 amino acids. The CDR3 sequence is CASSPGTFQETQYF. CDR3 bases: TGTGCCAGCAGTCCCGGGACTTTTCAAGAGACCCAGTACTTC.

The genes are TRBV9 and TRBJ2-2; 9 bases match TRBD2. The CDR3 loop spans 18 amino acids. Losses at the gene ends were 1 base for V and 6 bases for J; bases not matched to a gene: 13. Germline V lookup: CDR1 SGDLS, CDR2 YYNGEE. The CDR3 region has the DNA TGTGCCAGCAGCGTAACTTGGATGGCGGGAGGGCCCCCCGGGGAGCTGTTTTTT. Residues: CASSVTWMAGGPPGELFF.

The CDR3 reads CASKSTGGPLKNTIYF. The CDR3 nucleotides are TGTGCCAGCAAATCCACAGGGGGCCCTTTAAAGAACACCATATATTTT. The V call is TRBV19, the J call TRBJ1-3, with 9 bases identical to TRBD1. J gave up 7 bases and V 9 bases, and 16 bases lay outside the gene matches. The CDR3 extends over 16 amino acids. Germline loops: CDR1 LNHDA, CDR2 SQIVND (reference sequence). The full variable domain, in which reference TRBV19 and TRBJ1-3 provide the parts outside the CDR3, is DGGITQSPKYLFRKEGQNVTLSCEQNLNHDAMYWYRQDPGQGLRLIYYSQIVNDFQKGDIAEGYSVSREKKESFPLTVTSAQKNPTAFYLCASKSTGGPLKNTIYFGEGSWLTVV.

The chain carries TRBV29-1 and TRBJ2-5; 10 nucleotides line up with TRBD1. The germline V gene encodes CDR1 SQVTM and CDR2 ANQGSEA. V dropped 5 bases and J dropped 9; count of bases not matched to a gene: 18. The CDR3 spans 16 residues. CDR3 DNA: TGCAGCGTTCCCCCCGGGGACAGGGGTTCGATCGGGGCCCAGTACTTC. Protein product: CSVPPGDRGSIGAQYF.

The V call is TRBV16, the J call TRBJ2-5; D might be TRBD1 (6 bases). Germline V lookup: CDR1 KGHSY, CDR2 FQNENV. Trimming took off 0 bases at V and 2 bases at J, with 10 bases between the two ends. This CDR3 region has 15 residues. CDR3 region: CASSQSWDIQETQYF. The CDR3 nucleotides read TGTGCCAGCAGCCAATCGTGGGACATTCAAGAGACCCAGTACTTC.

The J gene is TRBJ1-5, the V gene TRBV6-6, with D uncertain. Germline V gene sequence: CDR1 MNHNY, CDR2 SVGAGI (reference sequence). This CDR3 has 13 amino acids. Trimming pared 0 bases from V and 7 bases from J, leaving 7 bases between. The CDR3 reads CASSYSREQPQHF. DNA of the CDR3: TGTGCCAGCAGTTACTCGAGGGAGCAGCCCCAGCATTTT.

V and J are TRBV13 and TRBJ2-1; D uncertain. V was pared by 7 bases and J by 8 bases, with 18 bases between. This CDR3 region has 14 residues. Germline V CDR1 and CDR2: PRHDT, FYEKMQ (reference sequence). CDR3 residues: CASTTRGFRDEQFF. CDR3 DNA: TGTGCCAGCACCACTCGAGGATTTCGGGATGAGCAGTTCTTC. The whole variable domain, filled in from reference TRBV13 and TRBJ2-1, reads AAGVIQSPRHLIKEKRETATLKCYPIPRHDTVYWYQQGPGQDPQFLISFYEKMQSDKGSIPDRFSAQQFSDYHSELNMSSLELGDSALYFCASTTRGFRDEQFFGPGTRLTVL.

This chain links TRBV13 with TRBJ2-3, with D hard to call. Germline CDR1 and CDR2: PRHDT and FYEKMQ (reference sequence). Trimming cost V 4 bases and J 1 base, with 18 bases left between them. This CDR3 spans 17 amino acids. CDR3 nucleotide sequence: TGTGCCAGCAGCTCACAGATACAGTCCTTTCGCACAGATACGCAGTATTTT. It specifies CASSSQIQSFRTDTQYF.

The J gene is TRBJ2-7, the V gene TRBV20-1; D gene uncertain. The CDR3 consists of 11 residues. V lost 6 bases and J lost 2, with 8 bases in between. The germline CDR1 and CDR2 sequences are DFQATT and SNEGSKA (reference sequence). CDR3: CSALLTYEQYF. The CDR3 DNA reads TGCAGTGCCCTCCTTACCTACGAGCAGTACTTC.

This chain connects TRBV15 to TRBJ2-1; possible D gene TRBD2, 5 bases. The CDR3 has 16 residues. Germline V gene lookup returns CDR1 LNHNV and CDR2 YYDKDF (reference sequence). Trimming removed 3 bases from V and 6 bases from J, with 18 bases in between. The DNA of the CDR3 is TGTGCCACCAGCAGGGGCGCGGCCGGGCTAGCCAATGAGCAGTTCTTC. Translation: CATSRGAAGLANEQFF. Drawing the rest from reference TRBV15 and TRBJ2-1, the complete variable domain is DAMVIQNPRYQVTQFGKPVTLSCSQTLNHNVMYWYQQKSSQAPKLLFHYYDKDFNNEADTPDNFQSRRPNTSFCFLDIRSPGLGDTAMYLCATSRGAAGLANEQFFGPGTRLTVL.

The CDR3 DNA follows: TGTGCCAGCAGCACCCGGACAGGGGATGAGCAGTTCTTC. Amino acid sequence: CASSTRTGDEQFF. The chain recombines TRBV9 with TRBJ2-1, with TRBD1 matching 9 bases. Germline values: CDR1 SGDLS, CDR2 YYNGEE. J lost 8 bases, V lost 4 bases, and 4 bases had no gene match. This CDR3 has 13 residues.

The chain combines TRBV5-6 with TRBJ2-1; the D is unclear. With 5 bases removed from V and 5 bases from J, the gap between germline ends came to 8 bases. This CDR3 has 12 residues. The germline gives CDR1 SGHDT, CDR2 YYEEEE. The CDR3 region is CASSNLNNEQFF. As DNA, the CDR3 is TGTGCCAGCAGTAACTTAAACAATGAGCAGTTCTTC.

The rearrangement uses TRBV19 and TRBJ2-5; D may be TRBD1 (6 bases). This CDR3 has 13 residues. V lost 3 bases and J lost 4, with 9 bases in between. In germline, CDR1 is LNHDA, CDR2 SQIVND (reference sequence). The CDR3 loop is CASSMSDRETQYF. The DNA for the CDR3 is TGTGCCAGTAGTATGTCGGACAGAGAGACCCAGTACTTC.

The chain combines TRBV4-3 with TRBJ2-1; 10 nucleotides line up with TRBD1. V shed 2 bases, J shed 6 bases, and the junction held 7 bases outside the gene matches. Germline CDR1 and CDR2: LGHNA and YSLEER. The CDR3 is made up of 16 amino acids. CDR3 amino acids: CASSQIGGQGSNEQFF. CDR3 DNA sequence: TGCGCCAGCAGCCAAATTGGGGGACAGGGGAGCAATGAGCAGTTCTTC.

CDR3 region: CASRTDTGNTGELFF. The CDR3, as DNA: TGTGCCAGCAGGACTGACACAGGGAACACCGGGGAGCTGTTTTTT. The V call is TRBV5-4, the J call TRBJ2-2, with D perhaps matching TRBD1 (5 bases). This CDR3 contains 15 residues. The V end was cut by 5 bases, the J end by 1 base, with 12 bases between. Germline lookup yields CDR1 SGHNT and CDR2 YYREEE (reference sequence).

This clone came up once. The V gene is TRBV29-1, the J gene TRBJ1-2; the D gene is possibly TRBD1 (5 bases). Trimming cost V 0 bases and J 6 bases, with 11 bases left between them. Germline-derived CDR1 and CDR2 are SQVTM and ANQGSEA. The CDR3 has 13 residues. This CDR3 is CSVEDTGRDGYTF. The CDR3 DNA reads as TGCAGCGTTGAAGACACCGGCAGGGATGGCTACACCTTC.

This chain links TRBV28 with TRBJ2-7, with D perhaps matching TRBD1 (5 bases). Trimming cost V 3 bases and J 2 bases, with 8 bases left between them. The CDR3 contains 13 residues. The germline V gene has CDR1 MDHEN and CDR2 SYDVKM. The CDR3 DNA is TGTGCCAGCAGTTTCAGGGTCGCCTACGAGCAGTACTTC. Its protein is CASSFRVAYEQYF. The full variable domain, in which reference TRBV28 and TRBJ2-7 provide the parts outside the CDR3, is DVKVTQSSRYLVKRTGEKVFLECVQDMDHENMFWYRQDPGLGLRLIYFSYDVKMKEKGDIPEGYSVSREKKERFSLILESASTNQTSMYLCASSFRVAYEQYFGPGTRLTVT.

The V and J genes are TRBV2 and TRBJ2-2, with D possibly matching TRBD1 (5 bases). With 4 bases removed from V and 3 bases from J, the gap between germline ends came to 12 bases. The CDR3 runs to 15 residues. In germline, CDR1 is SNHLY, CDR2 FYNNEI. In DNA, the CDR3 is TGTGCCAGCAGTGTTGGGGCCAGGGACACCGGGGAGCTGTTTTTT. Its translation is CASSVGARDTGELFF. The full variable domain, with the rest looked up from reference TRBV2 and TRBJ2-2, is EPEVTQTPSHQVTQMGQEVILRCVPISNHLYFYWYRQILGQKVEFLVSFYNNEISEKSEIFDDQFSVERPDGSNFTLKIRSTKLEDSAMYFCASSVGARDTGELFFGEGSRLTVL.

The chain links TRBV11-2 to TRBJ2-5, with 11 positions matching TRBD1. Germline V gene lookup returns CDR1 SGHAT and CDR2 FQNNGV. Trimming cost V 3 bases and J 4 bases; bases outside gene matches: 1. The CDR3 spans 14 residues. CDR3 residues: CASSLGTGGETQYF. The CDR3 bases are TGTGCCAGCAGCTTGGGGACAGGGGGAGAGACCCAGTACTTC.

In the case of this clone: The junction does not match germline at one end; this may be a read error. V gene TRBV5-8 combines with J gene TRBJ1-4; D possibly corresponds to TRBD1 (5 bases). The CDR3 has 13 residues. Germline assignment: CDR1 SGHTS and CDR2 YDEGEE. CDR3 DNA sequence: TGTGCCAGCAGCCCGGTAGGACGGACAAAACTGCTTTTT. Translated: CASSPVGRTKLLF.

The chain has TRBV11-3 and TRBJ2-3; 8 nucleotides line up with TRBD2. Trimming cost V 6 bases and J 5 bases; bases outside gene matches: 10. Looked up from germline, CDR1 is SGHNT and CDR2 is YENEEA. The CDR3 length is 15 residues. CDR3 region: CASSVSSGIGDTQYF. In DNA form, the CDR3 reads TGTGCCAGCAGTGTTAGTAGCGGGATTGGAGATACGCAGTATTTT.

V is TRBV7-8 and J is TRBJ1-1; D is undetermined. The CDR3 has 16 amino acids. V was clipped by 6 bases and J by 5 bases, with 22 bases between them. Germline V gives CDR1 SGHVS, CDR2 FQNEAQ. DNA of the CDR3: TGTGCCAGCAGTCATCAGAGGGCGGATCCCCGTACTGAAGCTTTCTTT. It is translated as CASSHQRADPRTEAFF.

V and J are TRBV4-3 and TRBJ2-5; 7 nucleotides agree with TRBD2. The CDR3 consists of 16 residues. V gave up 1 base and J gave up 4 bases; unmatched junction bases: 9. Germline V gene lookup returns CDR1 LGHNA and CDR2 YSLEER. The CDR3 sequence is CASSQGSREVGETQYF. As DNA, the CDR3 is TGCGCCAGCAGCCAAGGGTCCCGGGAGGTGGGAGAGACCCAGTACTTC.